These 27 T cell receptor beta chains share one sample of origin, sequenced in a study of CD8 T cells in ankylosing spondylitis (dated by TCRdb to 2017 to 2019). Receptors were amplified or captured by 5' RACE. Data came from an Illumina HiSeq 2500. The raw public reads went through TCRdb reprocessing: fastp at Q25, MiXCR clone calling, in-frame beta chains kept. When rows share a CDR3 protein, they turn into one entry using the most common DNA and genes. Recorded for this sample are 45,000 to 65,000 distinct CDR3 sequences; 6% to 7.5% of them occurred a single time. 8% to 9.5% of the sample is in the top ten clones. The source material was blood, either unsorted or a sorted T cell fraction (not recorded which). The receptors were sampled from a female donor with ankylosing spondylitis or in good health (not recorded which).

This rearrangement joins TRBV4-2 to TRBJ1-1; 9 nucleotides line up with TRBD1. From germline, CDR1 is LGHNA and CDR2 YNFKEQ. V shed 3 bases, J shed 0 bases, and the junction held 8 bases outside the gene matches. The CDR3 has 17 amino acids. CDR3 sequence: CASSHGGQGRMNTEAFF. Here the CDR3 DNA reads TGTGCCAGCAGCCATGGGGGACAGGGTCGAATGAACACTGAAGCTTTCTTT.

This clonotype was seen repeatedly, ten times or more. The chain uses TRBV28 and TRBJ1-1; 8 bases match TRBD1. The germline V gene has CDR1 MDHEN and CDR2 SYDVKM. V trimming: 2 bases; J trimming: 7 bases; junction bases outside the gene matches: 9. The CDR3 sequence is 15 residues long. The CDR3, as DNA: TGTGCCAGCAGTTTACTGGACAGGGTGAGTAATGAAGCTTTCTTT. Translating gives CASSLLDRVSNEAFF.

The chain joins TRBV6-4 to TRBJ2-6; D unresolved. The CDR3 is made up of 14 amino acids. Germline assignment: CDR1 MRHNA and CDR2 SNTAGT. Trimming left V 2 bases short and J 0 bases short, with 2 bases between. This CDR3 is CASSDNSGANVLTF. In DNA, the CDR3 is TGTGCCAGCAGTGACAACTCTGGGGCCAACGTCCTGACTTTC.

This clonotype was seen many times. The V call is TRBV7-2, the J call TRBJ1-2; D is perhaps TRBD1 (6 bases). The V end was cut by 5 bases, the J end by 2 bases, with 15 bases between. The length of the CDR3 is 15 residues. Germline CDR1 is SGHTA and CDR2 is FQGNSA. The CDR3 is CASSPTGGWNYGYTF. The CDR3 nucleotides read TGTGCCAGCAGCCCCACTGGGGGCTGGAACTATGGCTACACCTTC. Using reference TRBV7-2 and TRBJ1-2 for the parts outside the CDR3, the full variable domain is GAGVSQSPSNKVTEKGKDVELRCDPISGHTALYWYRQSLGQGLEFLIYFQGNSAPDKSGLPSDRFSAERTGGSVSTLTIQRTQQEDSAVYLCASSPTGGWNYGYTFGSGTRLTVV.

This clonotype was detected ten times or more. The chain couples TRBV5-1 to TRBJ1-2; D might be TRBD1 (6 bases). Germline values: CDR1 SGHRS, CDR2 YFSETQ. This CDR3 contains 15 residues. V lost 5 bases and J lost 0, with 14 bases in between. The CDR3 here is CASSGGAGANYGYTF. The CDR3 DNA follows: TGCGCCAGCAGTGGTGGGGCAGGGGCTAACTATGGCTACACCTTC.

The chain has TRBV7-2 and TRBJ1-1; TRBD1 agrees at 9 bases. V was clipped by 6 bases and J by 5 bases; unmatched bases: 10. CDR1 is SGHTA and CDR2 is FQGNSA in the germline V gene. There are 15 residues in the CDR3. CDR3 region: CASSTSPGQGTEAFF. DNA of the CDR3: TGTGCCAGCAGTACCTCTCCGGGACAGGGAACTGAAGCTTTCTTT.

This clonotype was recorded many times. This rearrangement joins TRBV12-3 or TRBV12-4 to TRBJ1-4; D is unresolved. V lost 5 bases and J 4 bases, leaving 8 bases between the germline ends. The CDR3 contains 13 residues. The CDR3: CASSDGNNEKLFF. CDR3 nucleotide sequence: TGTGCCAGCAGTGACGGCAATAATGAAAAACTGTTTTTT.

This clonotype was counted only a few times. This chain links TRBV11-2 with TRBJ2-1; 7 bases are shared with TRBD2. Germline CDR1 and CDR2: SGHAT and FQNNGV. V lost 0 bases and J lost 4; bases outside the gene matches: 6. This CDR3 comprises 16 residues. The CDR3 loop is CASSLDSGGMYNEQFF. The CDR3 DNA sequence: TGTGCCAGCAGCTTAGATTCGGGGGGAATGTACAATGAGCAGTTCTTC.

This clonotype has at least ten counts. The genes are TRBV20-1 and TRBJ2-2; the D is unclear. V lost 5 bases to trimming and J lost 2 bases, with 9 bases between them. There are 13 residues in the CDR3. The germline V gene encodes CDR1 DFQATT and CDR2 SNEGSKA (reference sequence). Written as DNA, the CDR3 is TGCAGTGCTCCGTCGCCTAACACCGGGGAGCTGTTTTTT. Its translation is CSAPSPNTGELFF.

This clonotype has at least ten counts. This sequence joins TRBV29-1 and TRBJ2-1; TRBD2 aligns across 7 bases. Germline-derived CDR1 and CDR2 are SQVTM and ANQGSEA. V shed 0 bases, J shed 1 base, and the junction held 6 bases outside the gene matches. This CDR3 has 16 amino acids. This CDR3 reads CSVEDGEGLSYNEQFF. The CDR3 DNA is TGCAGCGTTGAAGATGGGGAGGGGCTATCCTACAATGAGCAGTTCTTC.

Regarding this clonotype: A much more abundant neighbour one base away suggests this may be a read error. V is TRBV5-1 and J is TRBJ1-6, with D uncertain. This CDR3 is built from 16 residues. Germline loops: CDR1 SGHRS, CDR2 YFSETQ. The CDR3 bases are TGCGCCAGCAGCTTGTATGAGGGAGTTGGGAATTCCCCCCTCCAGTTT. It is translated as CASSLYEGVGNSPLQF.

This clonotype has just a few counts. This chain uses TRBV28 with TRBJ2-2; D could derive from TRBD1 or TRBD2 (6 bases each). Trimming stripped 3 bases from V and 3 bases from J, with 14 bases between. This CDR3 spans 16 amino acids. CDR1 is MDHEN, CDR2 SYDVKM, per germline. CDR3 amino acids: CASSFGGPQHTGELFF. CDR3 nucleotide sequence: TGTGCCAGCAGTTTTGGGGGGCCCCAACACACCGGGGAGCTGTTTTTT.

Many counts were recorded for this clonotype. The rearrangement joins TRBV5-1 to TRBJ2-1; 11 bases align to TRBD2. Germline loops: CDR1 SGHRS, CDR2 YFSETQ. This CDR3 has 19 amino acids. Trimming took 0 bases from V and 7 from J; bases not matched to a gene: 15. The CDR3 DNA reads TGCGCCAGCAGCTTGGCCTCTAGCGGGGGGTCGGTTAGAATGAATGAGCAGTTCTTC. This codes for CASSLASSGGSVRMNEQFF.

By share, this clonotype counts as medium-sized. V gene TRBV29-1 combines with J gene TRBJ1-1; 12 bases map to TRBD1. The germline CDR1 and CDR2 sequences are SQVTM and ANQGSEA. The CDR3 is 16 residues long. V shed 0 bases and J 6 bases; nucleotides not matched to a gene: 8. The CDR3 nucleotides are TGCAGCGTTGAAGATTTGGCCGGGACAGGGGGCTCTGAAGCTTTCTTT. This gives the protein CSVEDLAGTGGSEAFF.

At least ten counts were recorded for this clonotype. The chain recombines TRBV29-1 with TRBJ2-5; 7 bases agree with TRBD1. The J segment lost 7 bases and the V segment lost 4 bases, leaving 3 bases of the junction unmatched. The CDR3 loop spans 11 amino acids. Germline-derived CDR1 and CDR2 are SQVTM and ANQGSEA. This CDR3 is CSVVGDRTQYF. CDR3 sequence (DNA): TGCAGCGTTGTGGGGGACAGGACCCAGTACTTC.

This clonotype was recorded at least ten times. V usage is TRBV10-2 and J usage is TRBJ1-3; no clear D gene. CDR1 is WSHSY, CDR2 SAAADI, per germline. The V gene lost 8 bases and the J gene lost 8 bases, with 19 bases spanning the gap. This CDR3 has 14 residues. The CDR3 sequence is CASGSLQSSHTIYF. CDR3 DNA sequence: TGCGCCAGCGGTTCTCTACAGTCCTCTCACACCATATATTTT.

This clonotype came up many times. The V call is TRBV29-1, the J call TRBJ2-5; TRBD2 might be the D (6 bases). Trimming removed 3 bases at V and 4 bases at J, with 9 bases between. This CDR3 is built from 12 residues. Germline V CDR1 and CDR2: SQVTM, ANQGSEA. The CDR3: CSVDGGVETQYF. Written as DNA, the CDR3 is TGCAGCGTTGATGGCGGGGTAGAGACCCAGTACTTC.

This clonotype was seen repeatedly, ten times or more. The genes are TRBV5-1 and TRBJ2-3; 10 nucleotides agree with TRBD2. Unmatched junction bases numbered 10, after V lost 4 bases and J lost 2 bases. This CDR3 is built from 17 residues. Per germline, CDR1 SGHRS and CDR2 YFSETQ. The CDR3: CASSPSRTSGPTDTQYF. CDR3 nucleotides: TGCGCCAGCAGCCCCTCTCGGACTAGCGGACCCACAGATACGCAGTATTTT.

This clonotype was detected ten times or more. V usage is TRBV7-3 and J usage is TRBJ1-1; 7 nucleotides agree with TRBD1. The V segment lost 5 bases and the J segment 4 bases; nucleotides outside the gene matches: 4. The CDR3 is 13 residues long. CDR1 is SGHTA, CDR2 FQGTGA, per germline. CDR3 in DNA: TGTGCCAGCAGCACAGGGGCGGGCACTGAAGCTTTCTTT. Amino acid sequence: CASSTGAGTEAFF.

There are many counts of this clonotype. The chain is built from TRBV12-3 or TRBV12-4 and TRBJ1-5; 7 bases match TRBD1. J gave up 3 bases and V 9 bases, and 5 bases lay outside the gene matches. This CDR3 has 13 residues. CDR3 sequence: CASTGTVNQPQHF. CDR3 nucleotides: TGTGCCAGTACCGGGACAGTCAATCAGCCCCAGCATTTT.

This clonotype was found many times. This rearrangement joins TRBV4-1 to TRBJ1-5; tentatively, D is TRBD1 (5 bases). The CDR3 is 15 amino acids. Deletions cut 1 base from V and 4 bases from J, with 11 bases between. Germline V gene lookup returns CDR1 MGHRA and CDR2 YSYEKL. CDR3 nucleotides: TGCGCCAGCAGCCAAGTGGCGACAGCAAATCAGCCCCAGCATTTT. The encoded protein is CASSQVATANQPQHF.

This clonotype was seen ten or more times. The rearrangement links TRBV6-1 to TRBJ2-2; TRBD2 matches at 11 bases. Germline values: CDR1 MNHNS, CDR2 SASEGT. The trim removed 5 bases at V and 0 bases at J, leaving 5 bases unmatched. This CDR3 is 17 amino acids long. The CDR3 coding sequence is TGTGCCAGCAGTAAAGGACTAGCGGGCTCGAACACCGGGGAGCTGTTTTTT. Amino acids: CASSKGLAGSNTGELFF.

This clonotype has just a few counts. The rearrangement links TRBV7-3 to TRBJ1-1; D not resolved. Trimming took 2 bases from V and 6 from J, leaving 10 bases between them. This CDR3 spans 13 amino acids. CDR1 and CDR2 (germline): SGHTA, FQGTGA. This CDR3 is CASSLVPAAEAFF. CDR3 coding DNA: TGTGCCAGCAGCTTAGTCCCGGCGGCTGAAGCTTTCTTT.

V usage is TRBV7-2 and J usage is TRBJ1-5; TRBD1 might be the D (6 bases). This CDR3 contains 15 residues. V dropped 1 base and J dropped 7 bases, with 14 bases sitting between them. Germline CDR1 SGHTA, CDR2 FQGNSA. CDR3 in amino acids: CASSLDRGGRQPQHF. Here the CDR3 DNA reads TGTGCCAGCAGCTTAGATCGCGGGGGGCGGCAGCCCCAGCATTTT.

In its sample, this clonotype was seen a few times. The chain combines TRBV20-1 with TRBJ1-1; D perhaps matches TRBD1 (5 bases). The germline V gene has CDR1 DFQATT and CDR2 SNEGSKA (reference sequence). Trimming removed 6 bases at V and 1 base at J, with 15 bases between. This CDR3 has 14 residues. In DNA form, the CDR3 reads TGCAGTGCAGGGGACCCCACGCGGAACACTGAAGCTTTCTTT. Amino acids: CSAGDPTRNTEAFF.

This clonotype has a count of ten or more. The V gene is TRBV27, the J gene TRBJ2-3; 11 nucleotides line up with TRBD2. From germline, CDR1 is MNHEY and CDR2 SMNVEV (reference sequence). The length of the CDR3 is 17 residues. V dropped 0 bases and J dropped 0; count of bases not matched to a gene: 2. In DNA, the CDR3 is TGTGCCAGCAGTTTATCCCCTAGCGGGGGGAGCACAGATACGCAGTATTTT. Translating it yields CASSLSPSGGSTDTQYF.

This clonotype was observed at least ten times. The chain has TRBV5-1 and TRBJ1-3; D is uncertain. V was trimmed by 4 bases and J by 0 bases, leaving 14 bases between them. The CDR3 has 16 amino acids. The germline gives CDR1 SGHRS, CDR2 YFSETQ. The CDR3 bases are TGCGCCAGCAGCCTAACTGAACAGAACTCTGGAAACACCATATATTTT. Encoded protein: CASSLTEQNSGNTIYF.